The clone carrying this TCR beta chain was counted a few times. This CDR3 has 13 residues. The ends were cut back, 7 bases at V and 6 bases at J, with 15 bases in the middle. Germline CDR1 reads MDHEN; CDR2 reads SYDVKM. TCR beta libraries were built with iRepertoire HTBI primers and Arm-PCR of CDR3 regions. Via MiXCR, TCRdb re-called the multiplex PCR reads, giving one row per CDR3 protein. Of hundreds of thousands of distinct CDR3 sequences listed, around a fifth are singletons. This specimen belongs to a study of regulatory T cells in long-lasting Graves disease. The time point here: persistent/refractory GD, antithyroid drugs over 5 years with positive TRAb. Preparation of the TCR library used RNA extracted from PBMCs.

This receptor was obtained from a female donor with Graves disease. The chain carries TRBV28 and TRBJ1-1; possible D gene TRBD1, 5 bases. Sequences were derived from peripheral blood mononuclear cells (PBMCs), sampled when the disease was refractory, from a patient treated with antithyroid drugs. The CDR3 coding sequence is TGTGCCAGCATCGGGGGGGGAAGCCCTGAAGCTTTCTTT. Translation: CASIGGGSPEAFF.